The 20 T cell receptor beta chains in this list originate from one sample, sequenced in a study of T cells in Graves' hyperthyroidism and ophthalmopathy. The CDR3 regions of TCR beta were amplified from RNA transcripts. HTBI primers were employed in a first-round RT-PCR of the TCR CDR3. From the multiplex PCR reads, TCRdb called clonotypes with MiXCR, one entry per CDR3 protein. The sample shows about 330,000 distinct CDR3 sequences, around 13% of them seen only once. Sequencing was performed on blood. Source of these receptors: a woman between 40 and 50 years old with Graves' ophthalmopathy.

The table lists this clonotype with a few counts. The gene calls are TRBV2 and TRBJ1-1; TRBD1 aligns across 9 bases. The CDR3 extends over 16 amino acids. Trimming removed 3 bases from V and 5 bases from J; junction bases left unmatched: 10. Germline CDR1 SNHLY, CDR2 FYNNEI. The CDR3 nucleotides are TGTGCCAGCAGTGACTCAACAGACAGGGGGACGACTGAAGCTTTCTTT. It specifies CASSDSTDRGTTEAFF. The whole variable domain, remainder taken from reference TRBV2 and TRBJ1-1, is EPEVTQTPSHQVTQMGQEVILRCVPISNHLYFYWYRQILGQKVEFLVSFYNNEISEKSEIFDDQFSVERPDGSNFTLKIRSTKLEDSAMYFCASSDSTDRGTTEAFFGQGTRLTVV.

In this sample, this clonotype turned up many times. This sequence joins TRBV30 and TRBJ1-1; D is uncertain. The germline V and J ends were trimmed by 0 bases and 7 bases, with 9 bases remaining between them. There are 12 residues in the CDR3. Germline CDR1 and CDR2: GTSNPN and SVGIG (reference sequence). CDR3 coding DNA: TGTGCCTGGAGTGTGGCGGCGGGTGAAGCTTTCTTT. Translation: CAWSVAAGEAFF. The whole variable domain, remainder taken from reference TRBV30 and TRBJ1-1, is SQTIHQWPATLVQPVGSPLSLECTVEGTSNPNLYWYRQAAGRGLQLLFYSVGIGQISSEVPQNLSASRPQDRQFILSSKKLLLSDSGFYLCAWSVAAGEAFFGQGTRLTVV.

This clonotype was found many times. This rearrangement joins TRBV27 to TRBJ2-3; tentatively, D is TRBD1 (6 bases). Germline loops: CDR1 MNHEY, CDR2 SMNVEV (reference sequence). This CDR3 region has 15 residues. V shed 5 bases and J shed 2 bases, with 14 bases lying between them. The DNA of the CDR3 is TGTGCCAGCAGTGCAACCGGGACATACACAGATACGCAGTATTTT. Protein: CASSATGTYTDTQYF.

This clonotype was seen many times. The chain is built from TRBV2 and TRBJ1-1; no definite D call. Germline CDR1 and CDR2: SNHLY and FYNNEI. V was shortened by 5 bases and J by 0 bases, with 7 bases between the two germline ends. This CDR3 is 13 amino acids long. CDR3 sequence reads: CASSRRLNTEAFF. The CDR3 coding sequence is TGTGCCAGCAGTCGCAGACTGAACACTGAAGCTTTCTTT.

Many counts were recorded for this clonotype. The rearrangement links TRBV7-8 to TRBJ2-2, with D uncertain. Trimming took off 2 bases at V and 2 bases at J, with 15 bases between the two ends. Germline loops: CDR1 SGHVS, CDR2 FQNEAQ. The CDR3 totals 17 residues. In DNA form, the CDR3 reads TGTGCCAGCAGCTTAAGGGTTGCCTGGGGAAACACCGGGGAGCTGTTTTTT. It yields the protein CASSLRVAWGNTGELFF.

This clonotype occurred many times. The chain combines TRBV6-1 with TRBJ2-1; D gene ambiguous. Trimming removed 9 bases at V and 0 bases at J, with 9 bases between. CDR3 size: 13 residues. Germline CDR1 MNHNS, CDR2 SASEGT. The CDR3: CASRRFSYNEQFF. CDR3 DNA sequence: TGTGCCAGTCGCCGATTCTCCTACAATGAGCAGTTCTTC.

This rearrangement joins TRBV7-2 to TRBJ2-7; no reliable D call. V was shortened by 6 bases and J by 2 bases, with 8 bases between the two germline ends. There are 12 residues in the CDR3. Germline CDR1 reads SGHTA; CDR2 reads FQGNSA. CDR3 residues: CASRVDPYEQYF. The DNA of the CDR3 is TGTGCCAGCAGAGTTGACCCCTACGAGCAGTACTTC. Full variable domain (outside the CDR3, taken from reference TRBV7-2 and TRBJ2-7): GAGVSQSPSNKVTEKGKDVELRCDPISGHTALYWYRQSLGQGLEFLIYFQGNSAPDKSGLPSDRFSAERTGGSVSTLTIQRTQQEDSAVYLCASRVDPYEQYFGPGTRLTVT.

The V call is TRBV5-1, the J call TRBJ1-1; 9 bases align to TRBD1. CDR1 is SGHRS and CDR2 is YFSETQ in the germline V gene. Losses at the gene ends were 3 bases for V and 4 bases for J; bases not matched to a gene: 10. The CDR3 is 16 residues long. CDR3: CASSSGTGGLGTEAFF. In nucleotides, the CDR3 is TGCGCCAGCAGCTCTGGAACAGGGGGCTTGGGCACTGAAGCTTTCTTT.

This clonotype was counted at least ten times. This sequence joins TRBV6-1 and TRBJ1-4, with D unresolved. V was cut by 5 bases and J by 2 bases, with 6 bases left in between. This CDR3 has 13 residues. The germline CDR1 and CDR2 sequences are MNHNS and SASEGT. CDR3: CASSFSTNEKLFF. The CDR3 DNA reads as TGTGCCAGCAGTTTTTCTACTAATGAAAAACTGTTTTTT.

This clonotype was counted at least ten times. The chain carries TRBV7-8 and TRBJ1-4; possibly TRBD1 for D (6 bases). The V end was cut by 5 bases, the J end by 4 bases, with 17 bases between. CDR1 is SGHVS and CDR2 is FQNEAQ in the germline V gene. The CDR3 length is 16 residues. DNA of the CDR3: TGTGCCAGCAGCCTTCGGGCAGGACAGTTTAATGAAAAACTGTTTTTT. Amino acid sequence: CASSLRAGQFNEKLFF.

This chain uses TRBV12-3 or TRBV12-4 with TRBJ2-1, with 7 nucleotides matching TRBD1. The CDR3 totals 15 residues. Trimming at V came to 5 bases and at J to 2 bases, leaving 6 bases not matched to a gene. The CDR3 region is CASSIRGNTYNEQFF. The DNA for the CDR3 is TGTGCCAGCAGTATCAGGGGGAACACCTACAATGAGCAGTTCTTC.

CDR3 in amino acids: CASSSPRRGPGNTIYF. The CDR3 DNA is TGTGCCAGTAGTTCCCCGCGGAGGGGGCCTGGAAACACCATATATTTT. This chain links TRBV19 with TRBJ1-3; 7 bases match TRBD1. Germline trimming cut 5 bases from V and 2 bases from J; bases unmatched to any gene: 9. Germline values: CDR1 LNHDA, CDR2 SQIVND (reference sequence). The CDR3 consists of 16 residues. The full variable domain, rest sourced from reference TRBV19 and TRBJ1-3, is DGGITQSPKYLFRKEGQNVTLSCEQNLNHDAMYWYRQDPGQGLRLIYYSQIVNDFQKGDIAEGYSVSREKKESFPLTVTSAQKNPTAFYLCASSSPRRGPGNTIYFGEGSWLTVV.

The chain is built from TRBV19 and TRBJ2-3; 8 bases are a match to TRBD2. The V gene's germline CDR1 is LNHDA and CDR2 SQIVND (reference sequence). Unmatched junction bases numbered 6, after V lost 4 bases and J lost 6 bases. This CDR3 region has 14 residues. Here the CDR3 DNA reads TGTGCCAGTAGTAAGGGACTAGTGGCTGATACGCAGTATTTT. Translating gives CASSKGLVADTQYF.

V is TRBV5-1 and J is TRBJ2-7; 9 positions match TRBD2. The ends lost 5 bases at V and 3 bases at J; junction bases unmatched: 15. Germline assignment: CDR1 SGHRS and CDR2 YFSETQ. There are 17 residues in the CDR3. The CDR3 sequence is CASRKLGSGGRIYEQYF. CDR3 bases: TGCGCCAGCAGGAAACTGGGTAGCGGGGGAAGAATCTACGAGCAGTACTTC.

A remark on this clonotype: A clone one base away is much larger, so this may be a read error. The chain uses TRBV5-1 and TRBJ2-1; TRBD2 agrees at 10 bases. Unmatched junction bases numbered 19, after V lost 4 bases and J lost 9 bases. The CDR3 totals 18 residues. CDR1 SGHRS and CDR2 YFSETQ come from the germline V gene. The CDR3 DNA is TGCGCCAGCAGCCCGGGACTAGCGTTGGCCCCCGAGTTCCTTGAGCAGTTCTTC. Translated: CASSPGLALAPEFLEQFF.

This clonotype appeared many times. The V and J genes are TRBV28 and TRBJ2-2; the D gene could be TRBD1 or TRBD2 (5 bases each). CDR1 and CDR2 from the germline V gene are MDHEN and SYDVKM. Deletions cut 2 bases from V and 7 bases from J, with 8 bases between. The CDR3 totals 13 residues. CDR3 sequence reads: CASSLGGIGELFF. CDR3 coding DNA: TGTGCCAGCAGTTTAGGGGGTATCGGGGAGCTGTTTTTT.

This clonotype was counted at least ten times. The rearrangement uses TRBV6-5 and TRBJ2-3, with D tentatively TRBD2 (5 bases). Germline V CDR1 and CDR2: MNHEY, SVGAGI. The CDR3 extends over 14 amino acids. Trimming took 2 bases from V and 2 from J, leaving 8 bases between them. The CDR3: CASSYGGSTDTQYF. In DNA form, the CDR3 reads TGTGCCAGCAGTTACGGAGGATCCACAGATACGCAGTATTTT.

The rearrangement uses TRBV6-1 and TRBJ2-5; the D gene could be TRBD1 or TRBD2 (5 bases each). The germline CDR1 and CDR2 sequences are MNHNS and SASEGT. V gave up 2 bases and J gave up 4 bases, with 8 bases separating them. The CDR3 consists of 13 residues. The CDR3 loop reads CASSESGLETQYF. The DNA of the CDR3 is TGTGCCAGCAGTGAATCGGGGCTAGAGACCCAGTACTTC.

In this sample, this clonotype turned up many times. The chain uses TRBV3-1 and TRBJ2-1; D might be TRBD2 (6 bases). V lost 4 bases and J lost 1, with 23 bases in between. Germline assignment: CDR1 LGHDT and CDR2 YNNKEL (reference sequence). This CDR3 is built from 19 residues. The CDR3 DNA reads TGTGCCAGCAGCCCCATACCACGCCAATGGACTACTTCCTACAATGAGCAGTTCTTC. This gives the protein CASSPIPRQWTTSYNEQFF.

The table lists this clonotype with many counts. The chain combines TRBV20-1 with TRBJ2-7, with D maybe TRBD2 (6 bases). V gave up 8 bases and J gave up 3 bases, with 20 bases separating them. The CDR3 has 14 residues. Germline V CDR1 and CDR2: DFQATT, SNEGSKA (reference sequence). CDR3 loop: CSNVEAGTGYEQYF. As DNA, the CDR3 is TGCAGTAACGTCGAGGCGGGAACCGGCTACGAGCAGTACTTC.